The 10 T cell receptor beta chains given below trace back to one sample, sequenced in a study of blood T cell repertoires in COVID-19. TCRdb keeps only in-frame clones here, not all; method: immunoSEQ multiplex PCR. Among 290,000 or so clones listed, around 86% were seen once. The sample comprised PBMCs or T cells enriched from blood (not recorded which). The receptors here all came from a woman between 18 and 29 years old who had recovered from COVID-19.

A remark on this clone: A much larger clonotype is one base distant, so this may be a read error. This chain connects TRBV5-1 to TRBJ1-3, with 7 bases aligning to TRBD1. V was pared by 4 bases and J by 0 bases, with 1 base of the junction left unmatched. CDR3 length equals 14 residues. The germline gives CDR1 SGHRS, CDR2 YFSETQ. The CDR3 coding sequence is TGCGCCAGCAGCCCAGGGGGCTCTGGAAACACCATATATTTT. This sequence encodes CASSPGGSGNTIYF.

V usage is TRBV30 and J usage is TRBJ1-2, with 7 bases lining up with TRBD1. Germline CDR1 is GTSNPN and CDR2 is SVGIG (reference sequence). V trimming: 5 bases; J trimming: 7 bases; junction bases outside the gene matches: 13. The CDR3 has 14 residues. CDR3 DNA sequence: TGTGCCTGGGAACCCCAGACAGGGTCCCGTGGCTACACCTTC. Its protein is CAWEPQTGSRGYTF.

J is TRBJ1-2 and V is TRBV29-1; tentatively, D is TRBD1 (5 bases). The CDR3 has 14 residues. Germline lookup yields CDR1 SQVTM and CDR2 ANQGSEA. Trimming left V 7 bases short and J 4 bases short, with 19 bases between. CDR3 DNA: TGCAGCGCCGCGGGTTCGGGGGAGTTCTATGGCTACACCTTC. It codes for CSAAGSGEFYGYTF.

This clone occurred once. The chain recombines TRBV27 with TRBJ2-7; D not certain. The CDR3 loop spans 16 amino acids. V lost 2 bases and J lost 0, with 14 bases in between. Germline CDR1 MNHEY, CDR2 SMNVEV (reference sequence). The CDR3 region is CASSLGPKRSSYEQYF. The CDR3, as DNA: TGTGCCAGCAGTTTAGGGCCTAAAAGGTCCTCCTACGAGCAGTACTTC.

The chain has TRBV20-1 and TRBJ1-1; no firm D call. The CDR3 is 12 residues long. V lost 3 bases and J lost 0, with 5 bases in between. Germline V CDR1 and CDR2: DFQATT, SNEGSKA (reference sequence). CDR3 bases: TGCAGTGCTAGTCCAATGAACACTGAAGCTTTCTTT. Translating it yields CSASPMNTEAFF.

Only one count was recorded for this clone. The chain carries TRBV9 and TRBJ2-1, with a weak D call TRBD2 (6 bases). Germline CDR1 reads SGDLS; CDR2 reads YYNGEE. The CDR3 loop spans 15 amino acids. The V and J ends lost 0 bases and 12 bases respectively, with 19 bases between them. CDR3 bases: TGTGCCAGCAGCGTAGGAGCGGGCGAGGCATCGTGGCAGTTCTTC. Protein sequence: CASSVGAGEASWQFF.

The chain has TRBV12-3 or TRBV12-4 and TRBJ2-7; the D is unclear. The CDR3 spans 12 residues. V was trimmed by 5 bases and J by 5 bases, leaving 10 bases between them. The CDR3 is CASSVTRNEQYF. The CDR3 DNA reads as TGTGCCAGCAGTGTAACGAGGAACGAGCAGTACTTC.

This clone turned up a few times. CDR3 in DNA: TGTGCCAGCAGCGTAGACCTCGGACAAAGCTATGGCTACACCTTC. This gives the protein CASSVDLGQSYGYTF. This chain joins TRBV9 and TRBJ1-2, with D perhaps matching TRBD1 (5 bases). Germline assignment: CDR1 SGDLS and CDR2 YYNGEE. The CDR3 loop spans 15 amino acids. Trimming stripped 0 bases from V and 4 bases from J, with 13 bases between.

V and J are TRBV19 and TRBJ1-1; possibly TRBD1 for D (5 bases). The length of the CDR3 is 17 residues. Looked up from germline, CDR1 is LNHDA and CDR2 is SQIVND (reference sequence). With 5 bases removed from V and 4 bases from J, the gap between germline ends came to 23 bases. This chain's CDR3 is CASSARRVLGLGTEAFF. In nucleotides, the CDR3 is TGTGCCAGTAGTGCTCGCAGGGTTTTGGGATTGGGCACTGAAGCTTTCTTT.

The chain carries TRBV28 and TRBJ1-1; no clear D. V lost 6 bases to trimming and J lost 1 base, with 6 bases between them. Germline V lookup: CDR1 MDHEN, CDR2 SYDVKM. This CDR3 region has 12 residues. The CDR3 protein is CASRAPNTEAFF. The CDR3 DNA reads as TGTGCCAGCAGGGCCCCGAACACTGAAGCTTTCTTT.